This T cell receptor (beta chain) originates from a study of shared clonotypes between healthy human individuals. Data came from immunoSEQ multiplex PCR; TCRdb stores just in-frame clones and leaves some out. This sample has over a million clones, with 98% found just once. V was cut by 6 bases and J by 9 bases, with 21 bases left in between. The CDR3 contains 15 residues. CDR1 and CDR2 (germline): LNHDA, SQIVND (reference sequence). J is TRBJ2-1 and V is TRBV19; D is uncertain. The sequence was obtained from a man younger than 45 in good health. Sequencing was performed on naive CD4+ T cells sorted from blood. Subset described: CD45RA+ positively selected. CDR3 protein: CASSGSSPPPPEQFF. CDR3 in DNA: TGTGCCAGTAGCGGCAGCTCCCCACCCCCGCCTGAGCAGTTCTTC.